The clone carrying this T cell receptor (beta chain) has more than one count but fewer than ten. The antigen is unknown. Construction of TCR beta libraries was performed using quantitative 5'-RACE with molecular barcodes. TCRdb independently ran MiXCR on the 5' RACE reads; one entry per CDR3 protein. The data contain about 90,000 distinct CDR3 sequences, 25% to 35% of them singletons. This record comes from a study of CD8 T cells in ankylosing spondylitis. Study-level results: Clones tied to disease were said to be significantly enriched in matched ankylosing spondylitis synovial fluid.

The origin of this receptor is a male donor with ankylosing spondylitis or in good health (not recorded which). Input material: blood, either unsorted or a sorted T cell fraction (not recorded which).

The CDR3 DNA follows: TGTGCCAGCAGCTTGGGGGTAGCAGAAGTCTACGAGCAGTACGTC. Translated, it gives CASSLGVAEVYEQYV. This sequence joins TRBV5-5 and TRBJ2-7, with D uncertain. This CDR3 contains 15 residues. Trimming pared 0 bases from V and 3 bases from J, leaving 13 bases between. Germline V CDR1 and CDR2: SGHKS, YYEKEE (reference sequence).